Following are 25 T cell receptor beta chains from one sample sequenced in a study of graft-versus-host responses after intestinal transplantation. Libraries were prepared by immunoSEQ multiplex PCR; TCRdb keeps only in-frame clonotypes and omits some of them. The sample contains just under 100,000 clones, 90% of which appear only once. The sequencing used PBMCs, collected about 450 days after intestinal transplant. The receptors stem from a human patient who received an intestinal transplant, so some T cells may come from the graft donor.

The J gene is TRBJ2-5, the V gene TRBV10-3; possibly TRBD1 or TRBD2 for D (5 bases each). V lost 8 bases to trimming and J lost 5 bases, with 18 bases between them. The CDR3 has 14 residues. Germline loops: CDR1 ENHRY, CDR2 SYGVKD. CDR3 nucleotide sequence: TGTGCCATCGGAAGGGACGGGGTGAGGGAGACCCAGTACTTC. Amino acid sequence: CAIGRDGVRETQYF.

The CDR3 DNA reads TGTGCCAGTAGTACCCGACAGGGGAGCGCTGAAGCTTTCTTT. Protein sequence: CASSTRQGSAEAFF. The chain recombines TRBV19 with TRBJ1-1; 8 bases map to TRBD1. V gave up 4 bases and J gave up 6 bases; unmatched junction bases: 7. CDR1 LNHDA and CDR2 SQIVND come from the germline V gene (reference sequence). CDR3 size: 14 residues.

This CDR3 reads CASSPQRPGQGGGNTEAFF. The CDR3, as DNA: TGTGCCAGCTCACCACAGCGTCCCGGACAGGGAGGGGGGAACACTGAAGCTTTCTTT. V and J are TRBV18 and TRBJ1-1; 8 bases are a match to TRBD1. Germline CDR1 is KGHSH and CDR2 is LQKENI. CDR3 length: 19 amino acids. V lost 1 base and J lost 1; bases outside the gene matches: 14.

This rearrangement joins TRBV9 to TRBJ2-7, with D possibly being TRBD1 (7 bases). The germline V and J ends were trimmed by 3 bases and 4 bases, with 11 bases remaining between them. This CDR3 has 13 residues. Germline CDR1 is SGDLS and CDR2 is YYNGEE. The CDR3 loop reads CASSGAGGYEQYF. The CDR3 bases are TGTGCCAGCAGCGGGGCAGGGGGGTACGAGCAGTACTTC.

This rearrangement joins TRBV7-3 to TRBJ2-1, with TRBD2 identical over 7 bases. This CDR3 is 14 amino acids long. CDR1 and CDR2 (germline): SGHTA, FQGTGA. V lost 5 bases, J lost 3 bases, and 4 bases stayed unmatched. The DNA for the CDR3 is TGTGCCAGCAGCCTCGGGGGGAACTACAATGAGCAGTTCTTC. This encodes CASSLGGNYNEQFF.

This clone was seen once. CDR3 coding DNA: TGCGCCAGCAGCCAAGATGCACGGCCGAGGGCTGGGGCCAACGTCCTGACTTTC. Protein: CASSQDARPRAGANVLTF. The rearrangement joins TRBV4-1 to TRBJ2-6; D possibly corresponds to TRBD2 (5 bases). CDR3 length: 18 amino acids. V lost 0 bases and J 2 bases, leaving 14 bases between the germline ends. Germline-derived CDR1 and CDR2 are MGHRA and YSYEKL.

The rearrangement joins TRBV10-3 to TRBJ2-1; the match to TRBD2 covers 8 bases. The CDR3 is made up of 13 amino acids. In germline, CDR1 is ENHRY, CDR2 SYGVKD. Trimming removed 10 bases from V and 6 bases from J; junction bases left unmatched: 8. The CDR3 DNA sequence: TGTGCCACCGGCGGGCGGGGGGCCAATGAGCAGTTCTTC. It encodes CATGGRGANEQFF.

The rearrangement uses TRBV29-1 and TRBJ1-1; D call uncertain. The germline gives CDR1 SQVTM, CDR2 ANQGSEA. The CDR3 is 12 residues long. Trimming stripped 4 bases from V and 11 bases from J, with 17 bases between. As DNA, the CDR3 is TGCAGCGTTGCCTTGGTTTTACAGATGGCTTTCTTT. This sequence encodes CSVALVLQMAFF.

This chain connects TRBV12-5 to TRBJ2-7; no definite D call. V lost 3 bases, J lost 6 bases, and 9 bases lay in between. This CDR3 spans 12 amino acids. The germline V gene encodes CDR1 LGHNT and CDR2 FRNRAP. As DNA, the CDR3 is TGTGCTAGTGGTTTCATAGGGTTCGAGCAGTACTTC. This sequence encodes CASGFIGFEQYF.

The chain links TRBV5-1 to TRBJ2-7, with TRBD1 matching 7 bases. The junction had 5 bases not matched to a gene; V was cut back by 2 bases and J by 6 bases. CDR1 and CDR2 from the germline V gene are SGHRS and YFSETQ. The CDR3 sequence is 13 residues long. The DNA of the CDR3 is TGCGCCAGCAGCTTCCGGGACAGCGGCGAGCAGTACTTC. It encodes CASSFRDSGEQYF. The whole variable domain, filled in from reference TRBV5-1 and TRBJ2-7, reads KAGVTQTPRYLIKTRGQQVTLSCSPISGHRSVSWYQQTPGQGLQFLFEYFSETQRNKGNFPGRFSGRQFSNSRSEMNVSTLELGDSALYLCASSFRDSGEQYFGPGTRLTVT.

This chain links TRBV7-6 with TRBJ1-2; 7 bases are a match to TRBD1. J was trimmed by 4 bases and V by 1 base; bases with no gene match: 9. The CDR3 extends over 16 amino acids. Germline lookup yields CDR1 SGHVS and CDR2 FNYEAQ. CDR3 nucleotide sequence: TGTGCCAGCAGCTTAGGCGCTCCGGGGGACAGCTATGGCTACACCTTC. Encoded protein: CASSLGAPGDSYGYTF. Full variable domain (missing parts from reference TRBV7-6 and TRBJ1-2): GAGVSQSPRYKVTKRGQDVALRCDPISGHVSLYWYRQALGQGPEFLTYFNYEAQQDKSGLPNDRFSAERPEGSISTLTIQRTEQRDSAMYRCASSLGAPGDSYGYTFGSGTRLTVV.

The chain has TRBV18 and TRBJ1-2, with no clear D. V lost 2 bases and J 1 base, leaving 5 bases between the germline ends. The CDR3 contains 13 residues. Germline loops: CDR1 KGHSH, CDR2 LQKENI. CDR3: CASSPGSNYGYTF. CDR3 nucleotide sequence: TGTGCCAGCTCACCAGGTAGTAACTATGGCTACACCTTC.

V and J are TRBV9 and TRBJ2-3; D is undetermined. CDR1 is SGDLS and CDR2 is YYNGEE in the germline V gene. Trimming shortened V by 4 bases and J by 0 bases, and 12 bases separated the two germline ends. The CDR3 totals 15 residues. The CDR3 DNA reads as TGTGCCAGCAGCCCCATCCGTACTAGCACAGATACGCAGTATTTT. Amino acids: CASSPIRTSTDTQYF.

The rearrangement links TRBV7-2 to TRBJ2-1; D tentatively reads TRBD1 or TRBD2 (6 bases each). The V end was cut by 6 bases, the J end by 10 bases, with 13 bases between. The CDR3 consists of 12 residues. From germline, CDR1 is SGHTA and CDR2 FQGNSA. Here the CDR3 DNA reads TGTGCCAGCAGAAATGTGGGGGGCGAGCAGTTCTTC. This gives the protein CASRNVGGEQFF.

V and J are TRBV2 and TRBJ2-1; possibly TRBD2 for D (7 bases). V gave up 6 bases and J gave up 5 bases, with 17 bases separating them. The CDR3 is 15 residues long. Germline V gene data show CDR1 as SNHLY and CDR2 as FYNNEI. CDR3 in amino acids: CASRLWGGSDNEQFF. CDR3 DNA: TGTGCCAGCAGGTTATGGGGGGGCTCGGACAATGAGCAGTTCTTC.

The chain couples TRBV5-1 to TRBJ1-1; D uncertain. The CDR3 totals 15 residues. V was shortened by 3 bases and J by 6 bases, with 18 bases between the two germline ends. The germline V gene encodes CDR1 SGHRS and CDR2 YFSETQ. The CDR3 DNA follows: TGCGCCAGCAGCTCCTCAAGGGTCCCGGGAGCTGAAGCTTTCTTT. It codes for CASSSSRVPGAEAFF.

The chain is built from TRBV19 and TRBJ2-5; D is uncertain. The DNA end lines up better with TRBJ2-7; the J call may be wrong. CDR3 size: 13 residues. Germline lookup yields CDR1 LNHDA and CDR2 SQIVND (reference sequence). The CDR3 region is CASSLGSATEQYF. In DNA, the CDR3 is TGTGCCAGTAGTTTGGGGTCCGCTACCGAGCAGTACTTC.

The J gene is TRBJ2-5, the V gene TRBV7-3; D remains ambiguous. The J call may not be correct, given that the DNA end is closer to TRBJ2-7. Looked up from germline, CDR1 is SGHTA and CDR2 is FQGTGA. The CDR3 consists of 13 residues. The chain's CDR3 is CASSFGPPYEQYF. In DNA form, the CDR3 reads TGTGCCAGCAGCTTCGGCCCTCCATACGAGCAGTACTTC.

The rearrangement joins TRBV13 to TRBJ2-7; 11 bases map to TRBD2. Trimming removed 5 bases from V and 3 bases from J; junction bases left unmatched: 3. CDR3 size: 14 residues. CDR1 is PRHDT, CDR2 FYEKMQ, per germline (reference sequence). Here the CDR3 reads CASSAGLAGYEQYF. The CDR3, as DNA: TGTGCCAGCAGCGCTGGACTAGCGGGCTACGAGCAGTACTTC. Full variable domain (remainder filled in from reference TRBV13 and TRBJ2-7): AAGVIQSPRHLIKEKRETATLKCYPIPRHDTVYWYQQGPGQDPQFLISFYEKMQSDKGSIPDRFSAQQFSDYHSELNMSSLELGDSALYFCASSAGLAGYEQYFGPGTRLTVT.

CDR3 nucleotide sequence: TGTGCCAGCAGTTTCTCGTCCCGGGGAGGCTACACCTTC. This encodes CASSFSSRGGYTF. This chain links TRBV27 with TRBJ1-2; D unclear. There are 13 residues in the CDR3. Trimming pared 3 bases from V and 8 bases from J, leaving 13 bases between. Germline CDR1 and CDR2: MNHEY and SMNVEV (reference sequence).

J is TRBJ1-6 and V is TRBV18, with D hard to call. Germline V CDR1 and CDR2: KGHSH, LQKENI. The length of the CDR3 is 14 residues. V lost 2 bases to trimming and J lost 9 bases, with 11 bases between them. CDR3 amino acids: CASSPSGRASPLHF. For the CDR3, the DNA is TGTGCCAGCTCACCATCAGGACGGGCTTCACCCCTCCACTTT.

The chain recombines TRBV5-4 with TRBJ2-7; the D is unclear. CDR3 length: 14 residues. V was trimmed by 4 bases and J by 2 bases, leaving 13 bases between them. Germline V gives CDR1 SGHNT, CDR2 YYREEE (reference sequence). The CDR3 is CASSTHGGAYEQYF. The CDR3 DNA is TGTGCCAGCAGCACCCACGGCGGAGCCTACGAGCAGTACTTC. Drawing the rest from reference TRBV5-4 and TRBJ2-7, the complete variable domain is ETGVTQSPTHLIKTRGQQVTLRCSSQSGHNTVSWYQQALGQGPQFIFQYYREEENGRGNFPPRFSGLQFPNYSSELNVNALELDDSALYLCASSTHGGAYEQYFGPGTRLTVT.

This clone came up a few times. The V call is TRBV6-6, the J call TRBJ2-7; no clear D. V lost 6 bases and J 2 bases, leaving 11 bases between the germline ends. The germline gives CDR1 MNHNY, CDR2 SVGAGI (reference sequence). The CDR3 extends over 13 amino acids. The CDR3 DNA follows: TGTGCCAGCAGCCTGGACCCCGCCTACGAGCAGTACTTC. The encoded protein is CASSLDPAYEQYF.

The rearrangement links TRBV6-4 to TRBJ2-3, with D perhaps assigned TRBD1 or TRBD2 (5 bases each). The germline V gene has CDR1 MRHNA and CDR2 SNTAGT. The V end lost 3 bases, the J end lost 2 bases, and 6 bases lay between the germline ends. The CDR3 has 13 residues. CDR3 bases: TGTGCCAGCAGTGAGGGGGACACAGATACGCAGTATTTT. It translates to CASSEGDTDTQYF.

The CDR3 DNA is TGCAGCGTTGTAGCAGGAACAACGAACACCGGGGAGCTGTTTTTT. Translation gives CSVVAGTTNTGELFF. The V and J genes are TRBV29-1 and TRBJ2-2; D ambiguous. The CDR3 is 15 residues long. Deletions cut 4 bases from V and 0 bases from J, with 12 bases between. Germline CDR1 and CDR2: SQVTM and ANQGSEA.